Listed below are T cell receptor beta chains from one sample, sequenced in a study of blood T cell repertoires in COVID-19. This table comes from immunoSEQ multiplex PCR, and its TCRdb copy is limited to in-frame clones, with some not included. The sample yields some 98,000 clones, 70% to 85% seen once. The specimen was peripheral blood. All receptors come from a man in his 70s with active or convalescent COVID-19. The CDR3 runs from the conserved cysteine through the conserved F or W. D genes are given only for firm matches. The size field is filled for only some rows; it gives once, few, many or a size class.

DNA: TGTGCCATCAGTCCCGGACAGAATAATGAAAAACTGTTTTTT; CDR3: CAISPGQNNEKLFF; D: NA; V: TRBV10-3; J: TRBJ1-4; size: NA
DNA: TGTGCCAGTAGTATAAAGGGCGGGACAGGGAGTCAGCCCCAGCATTTT; CDR3: CASSIKGGTGSQPQHF; D: TRBD1; V: TRBV19; J: TRBJ1-5; size: NA
DNA: TGTGCCAGCAGCCAAGGACCGGGACAAATCTATGGCTACACCTTC; CDR3: CASSQGPGQIYGYTF; D: NA; V: TRBV3-1/TRBV3-2; J: TRBJ1-2; size: NA
DNA: TGTGCCACCAGGGGGCCCGCGGGGGATACGCAGTATTTT; CDR3: CATRGPAGDTQYF; D: NA; V: TRBV24-1; J: TRBJ2-3; size: NA
DNA: TGTGCCAGCAGCAATGCCGGGACTGACGAAGAGACCCAGTACTTC; CDR3: CASSNAGTDEETQYF; D: NA; V: TRBV4-2; J: TRBJ2-5; size: once
DNA: TGTGCCAGCAGGAGGGACTCACTGAACACTGAAGCTTTCTTT; CDR3: CASRRDSLNTEAFF; D: NA; V: TRBV5-4; J: TRBJ1-1; size: NA
DNA: TGTGCCAGCAGCGTAACGGGGTACGGCACAGATACGCAGTATTTT; CDR3: CASSVTGYGTDTQYF; D: NA; V: TRBV9; J: TRBJ2-3; size: NA
DNA: TGTGCCAGTAGTATGGACAGGAACTATGGCTACACCTTC; CDR3: CASSMDRNYGYTF; D: TRBD1; V: TRBV19; J: TRBJ1-2; size: once
DNA: TGTGCCAGTAGTATAAACAGGGACCCTACCTACGAGCAGTACTTC; CDR3: CASSINRDPTYEQYF; D: NA; V: TRBV19; J: TRBJ2-7; size: NA
DNA: TGTGCCAGCAGCCAGGGACTAGCGGGGGCCCCGAGGACCGGGGAGCTGTTTTTT; CDR3: CASSQGLAGAPRTGELFF; D: TRBD2; V: TRBV14; J: TRBJ2-2; size: NA
DNA: TGTGCCACCAGTGACCCCCGCCCAGGGGGCCAAGAGACCCAGTACTTC; CDR3: CATSDPRPGGQETQYF; D: TRBD1; V: TRBV24-1; J: TRBJ2-5; size: NA
DNA: TGTGCCAGCAGCGCCGGACTAGCGGGATCCACAGATACGCAGTATTTT; CDR3: CASSAGLAGSTDTQYF; D: TRBD2; V: TRBV5-6; J: TRBJ2-3; size: NA
DNA: TGTGCCAGCAGTCGCCGTGGGGCAGGGGCCTACAATGAGCAGTTCTTC; CDR3: CASSRRGAGAYNEQFF; D: NA; V: TRBV6-6; J: TRBJ2-1; size: NA
DNA: TGTGCCAGCACCAACCCGGACAGGGGGCTGGTCAATGAGCAGTTCTTC; CDR3: CASTNPDRGLVNEQFF; D: TRBD1; V: TRBV11-3; J: TRBJ2-1; size: NA
DNA: TGTGCCAGCAGCGTAGCGGGGGGGCGCACCGGGGAGCTGTTTTTT; CDR3: CASSVAGGRTGELFF; D: TRBD2; V: TRBV9; J: TRBJ2-2; size: NA
DNA: TGTGCCAGCAGCAAGGACAGGGCGTTGGCCTATGGCTACACCTTC; CDR3: CASSKDRALAYGYTF; D: TRBD1; V: TRBV7-2; J: TRBJ1-2; size: NA
DNA: TGTGCCAGTAGCCCACTAGCGGCCAATGAGCAGTTCTTC; CDR3: CASSPLAANEQFF; D: TRBD2; V: TRBV19; J: TRBJ2-1; size: NA
DNA: TGTGCCAGCAAGAAGGCAGGCAGGGATTCACCCCTCCACTTT; CDR3: CASKKAGRDSPLHF; D: NA; V: TRBV6-1; J: TRBJ1-6; size: few
DNA: TGTGCCAGCAGCCAATCCGGGGGGAGGAGCACAGATACGCAGTATTTT; CDR3: CASSQSGGRSTDTQYF; D: TRBD2; V: TRBV4-2; J: TRBJ2-3; size: few
DNA: TGCGCCAGCAGCCGAGACGGGGGGCTCGGCACTGAAGCTTTCTTT; CDR3: CASSRDGGLGTEAFF; D: NA; V: TRBV5-1; J: TRBJ1-1; size: NA
DNA: TGCAGTGCTAGTCCGGTAACGGGGGGACGCCAGCCCCAGCATTTT; CDR3: CSASPVTGGRQPQHF; D: NA; V: TRBV20-1; J: TRBJ1-5; size: NA
DNA: TGTGCCACCAGCCACCAGGGTCGGGGGGCTTGGAAAAACTCCTACGAGCAGTACTTC; CDR3: CATSHQGRGAWKNSYEQYF; D: NA; V: TRBV15; J: TRBJ2-7; size: NA
DNA: TGTGCCAGCAGTTGGGGCCGCTTCTACGAGCAGTACTTC; CDR3: CASSWGRFYEQYF; D: NA; V: TRBV6-5; J: TRBJ2-7; size: few
DNA: TGTGCCAGCAGCTCTCAACTAGCGGTGTCCTACGAGCAGTACTTC; CDR3: CASSSQLAVSYEQYF; D: TRBD2; V: TRBV5-8; J: TRBJ2-7; size: NA
DNA: TGCGCCAGCAGCTTGGGGACTATCCAAGAGACCCAGTACTTC; CDR3: CASSLGTIQETQYF; D: NA; V: TRBV5-1; J: TRBJ2-5; size: NA
DNA: TGTGCCAGCTCACCACGGCGGGGGCCCGGAGATGAGCAGTTCTTC; CDR3: CASSPRRGPGDEQFF; D: NA; V: TRBV18; J: TRBJ2-1; size: NA
DNA: TGTGCCAGCAGCAATGGGGTGGACAGGTCATATCCACCCCTCCACTTT; CDR3: CASSNGVDRSYPPLHF; D: TRBD1; V: TRBV3-1/TRBV3-2; J: TRBJ1-6; size: NA
DNA: TGTGCCAGCAGCTTAGGCAGCGCCTACAATGAGCAGTTCTTC; CDR3: CASSLGSAYNEQFF; D: NA; V: TRBV11-3; J: TRBJ2-1; size: NA
DNA: TGTGCCAGCAGCCAAGAAAGCGTCGGACAGGGCCCGTCCGAGCAGTACTTC; CDR3: CASSQESVGQGPSEQYF; D: TRBD1; V: TRBV3-1/TRBV3-2; J: TRBJ2-7; size: few
DNA: TGCGCCAGCAGCGTGTGGACAGGGAACTACGAGCAGTACTTC; CDR3: CASSVWTGNYEQYF; D: TRBD1; V: TRBV5-1; J: TRBJ2-7; size: NA
DNA: TGTGCCAGCAGCTTATTCCCGGGAGGGTACAATGAGCAGTTCTTC; CDR3: CASSLFPGGYNEQFF; D: TRBD2; V: TRBV7-9; J: TRBJ2-1; size: NA
DNA: TGTGCCAGCGGACAGGGACCTGGAAACACCATATATTTT; CDR3: CASGQGPGNTIYF; D: TRBD1; V: TRBV2; J: TRBJ1-3; size: NA
DNA: TGTGCCAGTCACGACAGGGAGAATCAGCCCCAGCATTTT; CDR3: CASHDRENQPQHF; D: TRBD1; V: TRBV19; J: TRBJ1-5; size: NA